This T cell receptor beta chain was obtained from a study of blood T cell repertoires in COVID-19 (dated by TCRdb to about 2020). For the study in its entirety: Samples covering the acute and convalescent phases of COVID-19 were provided by collaborators in the United States, Italy and Spain. The prospective study material was composed of cDNA or gDNA derived from T cells, B-cell-depleted T cells, or PBMCs. Deeply sampled blood TCRbeta repertoires from subjects exposed to, actively infected with, or recovered from COVID-19 were included in the dataset. The repertoires were released in a freely available public database intended as a resource for research on the immune response to SARS-CoV-2. The samples were drawn from the first 160 participants of the ongoing ImmuneRACE study and from 1,254 subjects provided by 6 global collaborators. Sample metadata almost always included a de-identified subject ID, COVID-19 status, age in years and sex. Where available, HLA class I and class II types were taken from metadata supplied by the sample provider and were not determined by assay-based typing.

Summary of the overall study and its limitations: The quantity of clinical and demographic metadata differed by source and by participant and was supplied without curation.

Participants in the prospective study were aged roughly 18 to 100 years, lived in about two dozen United States geographic areas, and enrolled through a virtual design. To assign participants to cohorts, the prospective study relied on clinical history that participants themselves reported in a screening survey and a study questionnaire. Exposed participants had been in contact, within 2 weeks of entering the study, with a person who had a PCR-confirmed or clinician-diagnosed case of COVID-19. Each participant in the prospective study had whole blood, serum and a nasopharyngeal or oropharyngeal swab collected by mobile phlebotomists. Additional blood draws and questionnaires over an approximately two-month period could optionally be provided by prospective study participants. Blood samples from the prospective study were shipped frozen or at room temperature prior to DNA extraction. TCRbeta CDR3 regions were amplified from genomic DNA by means of the immunoSEQ Assay, a bias-controlled multiplex PCR. In the paper's pipeline: The number of nucleated cells in each sample was estimated from the amplification of reference gene primers within the assay. To quantify the absolute abundance of each unique TCRbeta CDR3 rearrangement, sequence reads were collapsed and filtered. For each sample, productive Simpson clonality was calculated as the square root of Simpson's diversity index over productive rearrangements. TCRdb took over this immuneACCESS table, retaining in-frame rearrangements with V and J assigned. Such tables are incomplete; in checked studies, under half of the missing clones stem from an unresolved V gene, and the remainder is unexplained. V, J and clone size are taken as reported in that table, and D and trimming were inferred from the DNA itself. A total of about 260,000 clones appear in this sample, about 90% of them only once. The ten largest make up 0.85% to 0.95% of the sample.

Worth noting for this clone: Its antigen remains undetermined. Base-call qualities are not available, and no considerably larger clone is one nucleotide away.

The CDR3 starts with the cysteine, ends with the phenylalanine, and has 13 residues. Here the CDR3 DNA is all that survives: 39 bases in frame from base 1. Trimming costs V 6 bases and J 6 bases, and their ends lie 14 bases apart. The sequenced sample was PBMCs or T cells enriched from blood (not recorded which). This sequence was found in a man aged 45-65 years who had been exposed to COVID-19. This chain joins TRBV12-3 or TRBV12-4 to TRBJ1-1; the D gene is not confidently resolved. The sequenced DNA: TGTGCCAGCAGCCAAACGAGGAGATCTGAAGCTTTCTTT. Its product reads: CASSQTRRSEAFF.